Given below is one T cell receptor beta chain in context. What it binds is unknown. TCR sequencing used cDNA made by reverse transcription of extracted RNA. Only in-frame clones appear in the TCRdb table, and some are missing; sequencing was by immunoSEQ multiplex PCR. The sample has hundreds of thousands of clones; 60% are singletons. The data were obtained in a study of CD8+ T cells in alopecia areata. Study observations and caveats: Unlike in mice, where it was clearer, TCR sharing across patients was less clear, possibly HLA-related. In blood and scalp, many expanded lesional clones persisted during tofacitinib. Greater clonality was observed in lesional scalp samples, especially alopecia totalis/universalis, versus normal scalp.

Germline CDR1 and CDR2: KGHSH and LQKENI. Trimming removed 1 base from V and 5 bases from J, with 17 bases in between. The CDR3 is 16 amino acids. Treatment reported: oral pan-JAK inhibitor, 5-10 mg twice daily. Samples from alopecia areata patients were lesional scalp punch biopsies and peripheral blood. The sequencing used CD4+ T cells sorted from blood, collected at approximately week 52, from a patient treated with tofacitinib. This clonotype was sampled from a human donor with alopecia areata. The chain combines TRBV18 with TRBJ2-5, with D possibly being TRBD2 (6 bases). CDR3 DNA: TGTGCCAGCTCACCACGCCAGGGAGGATCCTGGGAGACCCAGTACTTC. Amino acid sequence: CASSPRQGGSWETQYF.